This T cell receptor (beta chain) was sequenced for a study of blood T cells in healthy people across ages. Next came a second PCR, run for about 6 to 12 cycles, which used a sample-barcoded 5' primer along with a J-beta primer mix. Each CDR3 protein gets one entry after TCRdb re-called the 5' RACE reads with MiXCR. Of around 1.1 million distinct CDR3 sequences listed, around two fifths were seen once; the top ten hold about an eighth. Trimming took 5 bases from V and 10 from J, leaving 15 bases between them. The CDR3 length is 14 residues. Specimen: blood. The chain recombines TRBV12-3 or TRBV12-4 with TRBJ1-6; D is ambiguous. The clonotype originates from a man in his late teens or twenties in good health. DNA for the CDR3: TGTGCCAGCAGTGTACAAACCGGGGAATCACCCCTCCACTTT. It translates to CASSVQTGESPLHF.